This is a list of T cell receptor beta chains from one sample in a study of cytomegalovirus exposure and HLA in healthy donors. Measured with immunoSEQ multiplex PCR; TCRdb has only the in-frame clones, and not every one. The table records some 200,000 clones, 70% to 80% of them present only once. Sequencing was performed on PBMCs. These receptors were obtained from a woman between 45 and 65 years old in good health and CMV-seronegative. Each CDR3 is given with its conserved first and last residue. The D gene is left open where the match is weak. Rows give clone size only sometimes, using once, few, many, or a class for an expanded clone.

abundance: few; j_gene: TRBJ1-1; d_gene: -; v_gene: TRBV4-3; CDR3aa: CASSQGRYTEAFF; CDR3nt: TGCGCCAGCAGCCAAGGGAGGTACACTGAAGCTTTCTTT
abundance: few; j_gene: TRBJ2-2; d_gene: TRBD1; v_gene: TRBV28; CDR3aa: CASRFGTGGTGELFF; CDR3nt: TGTGCCAGCAGATTCGGGACAGGGGGCACCGGGGAGCTGTTTTTT
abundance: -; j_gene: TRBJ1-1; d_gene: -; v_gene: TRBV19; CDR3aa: CASSMRGLEAFF; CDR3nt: TGTGCCAGTAGTATGCGGGGACTTGAAGCTTTCTTT
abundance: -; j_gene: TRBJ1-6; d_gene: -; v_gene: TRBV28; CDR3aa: CASTGESSYNSPLHF; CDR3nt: TGTGCCAGCACGGGGGAGAGCTCCTATAATTCACCCCTCCACTTT
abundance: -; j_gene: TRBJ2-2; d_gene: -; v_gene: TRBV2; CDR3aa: CASSEGRGVNTGELFF; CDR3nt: TGTGCCAGCAGTGAGGGGCGGGGAGTTAACACCGGGGAGCTGTTTTTT
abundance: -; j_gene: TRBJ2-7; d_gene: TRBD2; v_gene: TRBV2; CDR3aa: CASTAGGPGEQYF; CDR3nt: TGTGCCAGCACGGCGGGAGGGCCTGGCGAGCAGTACTTC
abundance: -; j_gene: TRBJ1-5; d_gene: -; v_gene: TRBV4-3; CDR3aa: CASSRGWQGGTYSNQPQHF; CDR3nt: TGCGCCAGCAGCCGTGGTTGGCAGGGAGGGACCTATAGCAATCAGCCCCAGCATTTT
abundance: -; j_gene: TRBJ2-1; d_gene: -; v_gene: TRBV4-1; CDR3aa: CASSQPYRDFSYNEQFF; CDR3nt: TGCGCCAGCAGCCAGCCTTACCGGGACTTTTCTTACAATGAGCAGTTCTTC
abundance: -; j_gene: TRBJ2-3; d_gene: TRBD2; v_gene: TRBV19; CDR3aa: CASSTSGRRTDTQYF; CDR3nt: TGTGCCAGTAGTACTAGCGGGAGAAGGACAGATACGCAGTATTTT
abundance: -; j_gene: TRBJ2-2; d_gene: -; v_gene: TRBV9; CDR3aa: CASGPAGNTGELFF; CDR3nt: TGTGCCAGCGGGCCAGCGGGGAACACCGGGGAGCTGTTTTTT
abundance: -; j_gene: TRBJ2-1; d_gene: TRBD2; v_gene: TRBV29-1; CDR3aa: CSMGLAGVRNEQFF; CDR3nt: TGCAGCATGGGACTAGCGGGAGTAAGGAATGAGCAGTTCTTC
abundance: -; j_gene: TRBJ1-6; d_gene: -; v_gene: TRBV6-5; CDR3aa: CASSYSTPGNSPLHF; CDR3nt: TGTGCCAGCAGTTACTCGACCCCAGGGAATTCACCCCTCCACTTT
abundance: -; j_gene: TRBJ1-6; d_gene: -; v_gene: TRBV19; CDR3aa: CASSIRGSYNSPLHF; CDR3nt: TGTGCCAGTAGTATAAGGGGTTCCTATAATTCACCCCTCCACTTT
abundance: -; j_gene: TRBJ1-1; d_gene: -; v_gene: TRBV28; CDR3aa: CASSRGGTEAFF; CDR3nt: TGTGCCAGCTCTAGGGGGGGTACTGAAGCTTTCTTT